This record looks at one TCR beta chain sequence and its context. Its antigen remains undetermined. Per-base qualities were not stored, and no clone one base away is much larger. The data are from a study of control samples from healthy donors and cancer patients (dated by TCRdb to the early 2020s). Trimming costs V 6 bases and J 0 bases, and their ends lie 8 bases apart. Based on the germline V gene (reference sequence), the CDR1 and CDR2 sequences are LNHDA and SQIVND. The CDR3 runs 13 amino acids, cysteine and phenylalanine included. The retained sequence is limited to the CDR3, 39 bases, with the frame set at the first base. Library preparation employed the immunoSEQ multiplex PCR assay. The table comes from immuneACCESS by way of TCRdb, which keeps in-frame sequences with V and J called. Part of the clones is missing from these tables; in studies checked, under half for an unresolved V gene and the rest for unknown reasons. The table for this sample lists 80,000 or so clones; over 85% of them were counted only once. Of the sample, less than 7% falls within the top ten clones.

This TCR was recovered from a man between 45 and 60 years old in good health. Sequencing was performed on blood. The receptor chain draws on TRBV19 and TRBJ1-2, with a tentative D gene TRBD1 over 5 matching bases. The nucleotide sequence reads as follows: TGTGCCAGTAGCCTACAGGCTAACTATGGCTACACCTTC. It codes for CASSLQANYGYTF. With the portions outside the CDR3 filled from the reference TRBV19 and TRBJ1-2 genes, the complete variable region becomes DGGITQSPKYLFRKEGQNVTLSCEQNLNHDAMYWYRQDPGQGLRLIYYSQIVNDFQKGDIAEGYSVSREKKESFPLTVTSAQKNPTAFYLCASSLQANYGYTFGSGTRLTVV.